A single T cell receptor beta chain is shown here with its context. Its antigen is not known. Generated by immunoSEQ multiplex PCR, the TCRdb table keeps only in-frame clones and is missing some. The sample lists 600,000 to 750,000 clones; 55% to 75% were seen once. CD4+ cells underwent separation, giving CD45RA+ naive and CD45RA-negative memory subsets. The CDR3 is 17 residues long. The trim removed 5 bases at V and 1 base at J, leaving 9 bases unmatched. Germline V gene lookup returns CDR1 MNHEY and CDR2 SMNVEV (reference sequence). This specimen comes from a study of shared clonotypes between healthy human individuals. Overall study results and limits: Sequencing of the sorted subsets was shown by rarefaction to be incomplete despite large depth. Naive subsets typically showed greater estimated richness than memory subsets. It was the few donors that limited the genetic and exposure-history diversity represented.

V usage is TRBV27 and J usage is TRBJ2-4; 9 bases match TRBD2. Sequenced: memory CD4+ T cells sorted from blood. Subset specified: CD45RA-negative fraction. This TCR was recovered from a woman in her 30s in good health. CDR3 DNA: TGTGCCAGCAGTCCTAGCGGGATCCGGGTTGCCAAAAACATTCAGTACTTC. This translates into CASSPSGIRVAKNIQYF.